The next 3 T cell receptor beta chains were all read from a single sample in a study of cytomegalovirus exposure and HLA in healthy donors. The PCR contained 60 Vbeta and 13 Jbeta primers. The repertoire was sequenced with immunoSEQ multiplex PCR; TCRdb's copy has only in-frame clones and lacks some. The table includes around 140,000 clones, 65% to 85% detected once. Material: PBMCs. These receptor sequences come from a male donor in good health and CMV-seronegative.

This chain uses TRBV27 with TRBJ2-2; no firm D call. With 7 bases removed from V and 2 bases from J, the gap between germline ends came to 11 bases. The CDR3 runs to 14 residues. Germline-derived CDR1 and CDR2 are MNHEY and SMNVEV (reference sequence). The CDR3 bases are TGTGCCAGCACACCCCGGGTCAACACCGGGGAGCTGTTTTTT. Translating gives CASTPRVNTGELFF.

J is TRBJ2-1 and V is TRBV18; the match to TRBD2 covers 15 bases. CDR3 length equals 19 residues. The germline gives CDR1 KGHSH, CDR2 LQKENI. With 3 bases clipped from V and 0 bases from J, the junction kept 6 bases outside the gene matches. CDR3 sequence (DNA): TGTGCCAGCTCACCGGGACTAGCGGGGGGCCCGAGCTCCTACAATGAGCAGTTCTTC. It encodes CASSPGLAGGPSSYNEQFF.

The chain carries TRBV11-2 and TRBJ2-1, with D possibly matching TRBD2 (6 bases). The V gene's germline CDR1 is SGHAT and CDR2 FQNNGV. This CDR3 comprises 16 residues. DNA for the CDR3: TGTGCTCTCAGCTTAGATGTCCCGTCGGGACTCAATGAGCAGTTCTTC. Translation gives CALSLDVPSGLNEQFF.